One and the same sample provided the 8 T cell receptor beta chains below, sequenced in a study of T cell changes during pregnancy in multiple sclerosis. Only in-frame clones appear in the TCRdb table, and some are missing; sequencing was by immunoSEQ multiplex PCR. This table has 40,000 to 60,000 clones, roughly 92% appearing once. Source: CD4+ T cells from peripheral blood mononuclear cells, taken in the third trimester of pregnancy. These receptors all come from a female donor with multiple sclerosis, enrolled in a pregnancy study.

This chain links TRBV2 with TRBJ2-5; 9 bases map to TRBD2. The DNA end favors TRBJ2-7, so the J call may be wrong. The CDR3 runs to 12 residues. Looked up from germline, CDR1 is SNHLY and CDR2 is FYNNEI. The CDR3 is CASLAGLYEQYF. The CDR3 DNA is TGTGCCAGTCTAGCGGGGCTCTACGAGCAGTACTTC.

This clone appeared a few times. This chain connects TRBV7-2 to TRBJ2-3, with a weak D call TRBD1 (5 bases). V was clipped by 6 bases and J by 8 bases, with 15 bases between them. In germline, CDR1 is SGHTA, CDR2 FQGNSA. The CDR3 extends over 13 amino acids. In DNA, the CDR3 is TGTGCCAGCAGGGAAGAACCCCAGGGTACGCAGTATTTT. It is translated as CASREEPQGTQYF.

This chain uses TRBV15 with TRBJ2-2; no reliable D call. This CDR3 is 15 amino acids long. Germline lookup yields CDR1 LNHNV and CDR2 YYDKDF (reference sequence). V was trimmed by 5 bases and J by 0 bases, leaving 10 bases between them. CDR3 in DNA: TGTGCCACCAGCCAGTTGGCCGCGAACACCGGGGAGCTGTTTTTT. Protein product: CATSQLAANTGELFF.

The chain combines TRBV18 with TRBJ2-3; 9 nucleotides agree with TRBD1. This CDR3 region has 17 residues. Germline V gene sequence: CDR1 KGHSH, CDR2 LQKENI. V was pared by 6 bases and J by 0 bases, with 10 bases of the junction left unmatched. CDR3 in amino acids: CASSLPGTGMSTDTQYF. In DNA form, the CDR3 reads TGTGCCAGCTCCCTACCCGGGACAGGGATGAGCACAGATACGCAGTATTTT. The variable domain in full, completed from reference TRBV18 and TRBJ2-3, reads NAGVMQNPRHLVRRRGQEARLRCSPMKGHSHVYWYRQLPEEGLKFMVYLQKENIIDESGMPKERFSAEFPKEGPSILRIQQVVRGDSAAYFCASSLPGTGMSTDTQYFGPGTRLTVL.

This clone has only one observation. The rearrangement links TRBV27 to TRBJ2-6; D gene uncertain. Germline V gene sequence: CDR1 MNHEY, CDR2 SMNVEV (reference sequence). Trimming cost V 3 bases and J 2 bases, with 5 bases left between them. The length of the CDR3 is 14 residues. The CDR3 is CASSFFPGANVLTF. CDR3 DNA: TGTGCCAGCAGTTTCTTTCCTGGGGCCAACGTCCTGACTTTC.

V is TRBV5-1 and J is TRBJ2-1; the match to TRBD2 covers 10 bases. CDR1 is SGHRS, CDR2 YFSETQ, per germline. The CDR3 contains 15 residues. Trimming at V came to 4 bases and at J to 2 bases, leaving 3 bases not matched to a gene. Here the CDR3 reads CASSHGTSAYNEQFF. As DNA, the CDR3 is TGCGCCAGCAGCCACGGGACTAGCGCCTACAATGAGCAGTTCTTC.

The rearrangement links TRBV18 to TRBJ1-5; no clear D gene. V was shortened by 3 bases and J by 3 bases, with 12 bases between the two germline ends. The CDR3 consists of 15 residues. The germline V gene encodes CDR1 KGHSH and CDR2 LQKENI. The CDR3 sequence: CASSPLGRDNQPQHF. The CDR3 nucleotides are TGTGCCAGCTCACCCCTCGGGAGGGACAATCAGCCCCAGCATTTT.

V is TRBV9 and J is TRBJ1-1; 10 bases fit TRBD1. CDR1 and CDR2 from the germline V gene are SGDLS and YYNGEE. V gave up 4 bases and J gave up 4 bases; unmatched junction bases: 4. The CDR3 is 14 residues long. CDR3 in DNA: TGTGCCAGCAGCCCCAGGGACAGGGGCACTGAAGCTTTCTTT. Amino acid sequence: CASSPRDRGTEAFF.